The present T cell receptor (beta chain) was sequenced within a study of patients and donors after allogeneic stem cell transplantation. In TCRdb, the RT-PCR reads were re-called with MiXCR into one record per CDR3 protein. The sample consists of fewer than 500,000 distinct CDR3 sequences, 16% of them appearing once. This clonotype turned up a few times. A read error is likely here: a far larger clone is one base away. The CDR3 loop spans 11 amino acids. Trimming shortened V by 5 bases and J by 2 bases, and 3 bases separated the two germline ends. Germline values: CDR1 SGHNT, CDR2 YENEEA. Input material: blood, either unsorted or a sorted T cell fraction (not recorded which). V is TRBV11-3 and J is TRBJ2-5; D not certain. The receptor's source is a human donor who was either an allogeneic HSCT recipient or a stem cell or donor lymphocyte infusion donor (not recorded which). It is not recorded whose cells these are; they may come from a transplant donor. The CDR3 here is CASSKQETQYF. The CDR3 DNA reads as TGTGCCAGCAGCAAACAAGAGACCCAGTACTTC. The variable domain in full, with the rest retrieved from reference TRBV11-3 and TRBJ2-5, is EAGVVQSPRYKIIEKKQPVAFWCNPISGHNTLYWYLQNLGQGPELLIRYENEEAVDDSQLPKDRFSAERLKGVDSTLKIQPAELGDSAVYLCASSKQETQYFGPGTRLLVL.